Listed below are T cell receptor beta chains from one sample, sequenced in a study of blood T cell repertoires in COVID-19. The assay was immunoSEQ multiplex PCR, and TCRdb's table has in-frame clones only and misses some. The sample yields 210,000 or so clones, around four fifths seen once. Sample: PBMCs or T cells enriched from blood (not recorded which). The receptors were sampled from a woman in her forties or fifties who had been exposed to COVID-19. Each CDR3 is given with its conserved first and last residue. Each record gives: D gene, clone size, J gene, V gene, CDR3 protein, CDR3 DNA. The D gene is left open where the match is weak. Clone size is given for some rows only: seen once, a few or many times, or a class if the clone is expanded.

>TRBD1|-|TRBJ1-1|TRBV11-2
CASSLDRGTEAFF
TGTGCCAGCAGCTTAGACAGGGGGACTGAAGCTTTCTTT
>-|once|TRBJ1-1|TRBV27
CASSLGAGGTEAFF
TGTGCCAGCAGTTTAGGGGCGGGGGGGACTGAAGCTTTCTTT
>TRBD1|-|TRBJ2-6|TRBV18
CASSRDREGLRPGANVLTF
TGTGCCAGCTCCCGGGACAGGGAAGGGCTGAGGCCTGGGGCCAACGTCCTGACTTTC
>-|-|TRBJ2-1|TRBV7-9
CASSSRTSMREQFF
TGTGCCAGCAGTTCTCGGACATCCATGAGGGAGCAGTTCTTC
>-|-|TRBJ1-2|TRBV7-9
CASSPRGGAYGYTF
TGTGCCAGCAGCCCAAGGGGGGGGGCCTATGGCTACACCTTC
>-|-|TRBJ2-7|TRBV5-1
CASSFGSGQGGEQYF
-
>TRBD1|-|TRBJ2-2|TRBV7-6
CASSLLPGQGLVGELFF
TGTGCCAGCAGCTTGCTACCGGGACAGGGCTTGGTCGGGGAGCTGTTTTTT
>-|-|TRBJ1-5|TRBV25-1
CASSVQGMNQPQHF
TGTGCCAGCAGTGTACAGGGTATGAATCAGCCCCAGCATTTT
>-|once|TRBJ1-4|TRBV30
CAWSVKQDEKLFF
TGTGCCTGGAGTGTTAAACAGGATGAAAAACTGTTTTTT
>-|-|TRBJ1-5|TRBV12-3/TRBV12-4
CASSFVQYQPQHF
TGTGCCAGCAGTTTTGTACAGTATCAGCCCCAGCATTTT
>-|once|TRBJ1-2|TRBV24-1
CATSDRTRGVGYTF
TGTGCCACCAGTGATCGGACCAGGGGAGTAGGCTACACCTTC
>-|once|TRBJ2-2|TRBV19
CASSKHRDTGELFF
TGTGCCAGTAGTAAGCACAGGGACACCGGGGAGCTGTTTTTT
>TRBD2|-|TRBJ2-7|TRBV7-8
CASSLERSGTSGDQYF
TGTGCCAGCAGCTTAGAACGCTCCGGGACTAGCGGGGATCAGTACTTC
>-|-|TRBJ2-2|TRBV7-2
CASSAEGWGLKAGELFF
TGTGCCAGCAGCGCAGAGGGATGGGGGCTGAAGGCCGGGGAGCTGTTTTTT
>-|once|TRBJ1-2|TRBV7-9
CASSLGASKGYTF
TGTGCCAGCAGCTTAGGGGCATCGAAAGGCTACACCTTC
>-|-|TRBJ2-7|TRBV2
CAGALEVYEQYF
TGTGCCGGCGCGCTAGAGGTCTACGAGCAGTACTTC
>-|-|TRBJ1-6|TRBV6-5
CASSSTGRRPLHF
TGTGCCAGCAGTTCCACGGGTCGACGGCCCCTCCACTTT
>-|-|TRBJ2-7|TRBV6-6
CASSYGGEQYF
TGTGCCAGCAGTTACGGAGGCGAGCAGTACTTC
>-|-|TRBJ2-7|TRBV7-8
CASSASQGEEQYF
TGTGCCAGCAGCGCCTCACAGGGAGAAGAGCAGTACTTC
>-|-|TRBJ2-7|TRBV7-2
CASSLRGADEQYF
TGTGCCAGCAGCTTACGGGGGGCCGACGAGCAGTACTTC
>-|-|TRBJ1-5|TRBV4-3
CASSQDRTGLQPQHF
TGCGCCAGCAGCCAAGATCGTACAGGGCTTCAGCCCCAGCATTTT
>-|-|TRBJ2-2|TRBV27
CATREDYNTGELFF
TGTGCCACCCGAGAGGATTATAACACCGGGGAGCTGTTTTTT
>-|-|TRBJ2-3|TRBV19
CASSTDRLDTQYF
TGTGCCAGTAGTACCGACAGACTTGATACGCAGTATTTT
>-|few|TRBJ2-1|TRBV6-5
CASTRSPLGFNEQFF
TGTGCCAGCACCAGATCCCCCCTCGGGTTCAATGAGCAGTTCTTC
>-|-|TRBJ1-5|TRBV3-1/TRBV3-2
CASDKPSNQPQHF
TGTGCCAGTGACAAACCTAGCAATCAGCCCCAGCATTTT
>-|-|TRBJ1-1|TRBV5-1
CASSLGILSEPLIGEAFF
TGCGCCAGCAGCTTGGGAATCCTTTCTGAGCCACTGATTGGTGAAGCTTTCTTT
>-|-|TRBJ1-1|TRBV24-1
CATPTQGENTEAFF
TGTGCCACCCCCACACAGGGTGAAAACACTGAAGCTTTCTTT
>TRBD2|many|TRBJ2-7|TRBV2
CASSPLASGSYEQYF
TGTGCCAGCAGTCCACTAGCGTCGGGGTCCTACGAGCAGTACTTC
>-|-|TRBJ2-1|TRBV11-2
CASSPQIYNEQFF
TGTGCCAGCAGTCCCCAGATTTACAATGAGCAGTTCTTC
>-|-|TRBJ1-1|TRBV29-1
CSGARVMNTEAFF
TGCAGCGGCGCACGGGTCATGAACACTGAAGCTTTCTTT
>TRBD2|-|TRBJ2-3|TRBV4-2
CASSQALRGLAGGLSTDTQYF
TGTGCCAGCAGCCAAGCCCTGAGGGGACTAGCGGGGGGGCTCAGCACAGATACGCAGTATTTT
>TRBD1|-|TRBJ1-6|TRBV15
CATSRGTGGNSPLHF
TGTGCCACCAGCAGAGGGACAGGGGGCAATTCACCCCTCCACTTT
>TRBD1|once|TRBJ1-4|TRBV12-3/TRBV12-4
CASSLDRGEKLFF
TGTGCCAGCAGTTTAGACAGGGGAGAAAAACTGTTTTTT
>-|-|TRBJ1-1|TRBV6-5
CASELTAGWSTEAFF
TGTGCCAGCGAACTGACGGCCGGGTGGTCCACTGAAGCTTTCTTT
>-|-|TRBJ1-2|TRBV5-1
CASSPATGIYGYTF
TGCGCCAGCAGCCCAGCTACAGGGATCTATGGCTACACCTTC